This TCR beta chain comes out of a study of blood T cell repertoires in COVID-19. Sequencing used immunoSEQ multiplex PCR; TCRdb keeps in-frame clones, though not all of them. The table has just over 650,000 clones, 85% to 90% seen once; the top ten hold about 0.24%. The CDR3 runs 14 residues. Trimming removed 0 bases at V and 5 bases at J, with 8 bases between. Germline CDR1 reads SGDLS; CDR2 reads YYNGEE. This chain joins TRBV9 and TRBJ2-2, with D hard to call. Sequenced sample: peripheral blood. The sequence came from a woman under 30 with acute or convalescent COVID-19. DNA for the CDR3: TGTGCCAGCAGCGTAGTGGGCAGTACCGGGGAGCTGTTTTTT. Protein product: CASSVVGSTGELFF.